The 13 T cell receptor beta chains presented below share a single source sample, sequenced in a study of circulating and synovial CD4+ cells in juvenile arthritis. Assay: immunoSEQ multiplex PCR; the TCRdb copy retains only in-frame clones and omits some. The table records fewer than 35,000 clones, about 96% of them present only once. The sample taken for sequencing was CD4+ T cells from blood. These TCRs come from a human donor with juvenile idiopathic arthritis.

A note on this clone: At one of its ends the junction is not consistent with the germline gene, which may arise from a read error. The same CDR3 is also encoded by other DNA sequences in this sample. The chain combines TRBV2 with TRBJ1-6; 8 positions agree with TRBD1. The germline CDR1 and CDR2 sequences are SNHLY and FYNNEI. The CDR3 sequence is 18 residues long. CDR3 amino acids: CASSPSLQGVTYNSPLHF. As DNA, the CDR3 is TGTGCCAGCAGTCCATCCTTACAGGGGGTGACCTATAATTCCCCCCTCCACTTT. The full variable domain, completed using reference TRBV2 and TRBJ1-6, is EPEVTQTPSHQVTQMGQEVILRCVPISNHLYFYWYRQILGQKVEFLVSFYNNEISEKSEIFDDQFSVERPDGSNFTLKIRSTKLEDSAMYFCASSPSLQGVTYNSPLHFGNGTRLTVT.

This clone came up once. The J gene is TRBJ2-7, the V gene TRBV28; 9 positions agree with TRBD1. The V segment lost 4 bases and the J segment 4 bases; nucleotides outside the gene matches: 8. Per germline, CDR1 MDHEN and CDR2 SYDVKM. This CDR3 region has 15 residues. CDR3 nucleotide sequence: TGTGCCAGCAGTTCTGACTCCGGGACAGGGTACGAGCAGTACTTC. Translation: CASSSDSGTGYEQYF.

The chain is built from TRBV7-2 and TRBJ1-2; D perhaps matches TRBD1 (6 bases). CDR1 is SGHTA, CDR2 FQGNSA, per germline. The ends were cut back, 3 bases at V and 0 bases at J, with 8 bases in the middle. The length of the CDR3 is 14 residues. The DNA for the CDR3 is TGTGCCAGCAGCTTTGACAGGACTAACTATGGCTACACCTTC. It translates to CASSFDRTNYGYTF.

V is TRBV7-9 and J is TRBJ1-2; D is undetermined. The V end lost 4 bases, the J end lost 2 bases, and 8 bases lay between the germline ends. CDR1 and CDR2 (germline): SEHNR, FQNEAQ (reference sequence). This CDR3 is 13 amino acids long. CDR3 protein: CASSSSGNYGYTF. For the CDR3, the DNA is TGTGCCAGCAGCTCATCGGGGAACTATGGCTACACCTTC.

V and J are TRBV28 and TRBJ1-1; the match to TRBD1 covers 10 bases. The CDR3 loop spans 19 amino acids. Looked up from germline, CDR1 is MDHEN and CDR2 is SYDVKM. Unmatched junction bases numbered 15, after V lost 4 bases and J lost 1 base. The CDR3 DNA is TGTGCCAGCAGTTCTTTGGACCTTGGACAGGGGGGACCGAACACTGAAGCTTTCTTT. Translating gives CASSSLDLGQGGPNTEAFF.

This chain connects TRBV5-4 to TRBJ2-7; TRBD2 aligns across 11 bases. The CDR3 sequence is 15 residues long. V shed 2 bases and J 3 bases; nucleotides not matched to a gene: 4. Germline CDR1 reads SGHNT; CDR2 reads YYREEE (reference sequence). CDR3 DNA: TGTGCCAGCAGCTTTAGCGGGAGGGCCGGCTACGAGCAGTACTTC. It specifies CASSFSGRAGYEQYF.

Details on this clone: Other DNA sequences in the sample encode the same CDR3. The CDR3 loop reads CASSLSTDYGYTF. Here the CDR3 DNA reads TGTGCCAGCAGTTTGAGCACAGACTATGGCTACACCTTC. The chain carries TRBV28 and TRBJ1-2; the D is unclear. The CDR3 is 13 amino acids. V dropped 3 bases and J dropped 3 bases, with 8 bases sitting between them. CDR1 is MDHEN and CDR2 is SYDVKM in the germline V gene.

This chain joins TRBV2 and TRBJ1-3; possible D gene TRBD1, 5 bases. This CDR3 has 14 amino acids. V was clipped by 5 bases and J by 3 bases, with 11 bases between them. Germline V gene data show CDR1 as SNHLY and CDR2 as FYNNEI. The CDR3 DNA reads TGTGCCAGCAGTTCAGGGTTTTATGGAAACACCATATATTTT. The encoded protein is CASSSGFYGNTIYF.

The CDR3 coding sequence is TGTGCCAGCAGCACAGGACGGGGCTACACCTTC. It yields the protein CASSTGRGYTF. The chain has TRBV7-2 and TRBJ1-2; perhaps TRBD1 as D (5 bases). This CDR3 has 11 amino acids. Per germline, CDR1 SGHTA and CDR2 FQGNSA. V shed 5 bases and J shed 8 bases, with 9 bases lying between them.

The chain couples TRBV28 to TRBJ1-1; 9 bases are shared with TRBD1. The V segment lost 10 bases and the J segment 6 bases; nucleotides outside the gene matches: 12. Germline CDR1 reads MDHEN; CDR2 reads SYDVKM. The CDR3 sequence is 14 residues long. As DNA, the CDR3 is TGTGCCACCCATGGGCCGGGACAGGGCCCTGAAGCTTTCTTT. Its translation: CATHGPGQGPEAFF. Combining the CDR3 with reference TRBV28 and TRBJ1-1 gives the whole variable domain DVKVTQSSRYLVKRTGEKVFLECVQDMDHENMFWYRQDPGLGLRLIYFSYDVKMKEKGDIPEGYSVSREKKERFSLILESASTNQTSMYLCATHGPGQGPEAFFGQGTRLTVV.

V is TRBV27 and J is TRBJ1-1; D is uncertain. Germline CDR1 is MNHEY and CDR2 is SMNVEV (reference sequence). Trimming shortened V by 6 bases and J by 1 base, and 21 bases separated the two germline ends. CDR3 length: 17 amino acids. The CDR3 is CASSRWEVRRGNTEAFF. The CDR3 DNA sequence: TGTGCCAGCAGCCGATGGGAGGTGAGGCGGGGGAACACTGAAGCTTTCTTT.

This chain's CDR3 is CASRDSQSEQYF. For the CDR3, the DNA is TGTGCCAGCAGGGACAGCCAAAGCGAGCAGTACTTC. The V and J genes are TRBV28 and TRBJ2-7; the D gene is possibly TRBD1 (6 bases). Germline V gene data show CDR1 as MDHEN and CDR2 as SYDVKM. V lost 6 bases, J lost 6 bases, and 12 bases lay in between. The CDR3 runs to 12 residues.

The table lists this clone with a count of one. The chain is built from TRBV6-5 and TRBJ2-7, with 7 bases identical to TRBD1. Per the germline V gene, CDR1 is MNHEY and CDR2 is SVGAGI. The CDR3 runs 14 residues. The trim removed 6 bases at V and 1 base at J, leaving 6 bases unmatched. The CDR3 nucleotides read TGTGCCAGCAGGAGGACAGGACTTTCCTACGAGCAGTACTTC. Protein product: CASRRTGLSYEQYF.